These 23 T cell receptor beta chains were all obtained from the same sample, sequenced in a study of preoperative IRX-2 immunotherapy in early breast cancer. Assay: immunoSEQ multiplex PCR; the TCRdb copy retains only in-frame clones and omits some. The profile shows around 22,000 clones, 70% to 90% of them singletons. Treatment: preoperative locoregional IRX-2 cytokine immunotherapy. The sequencing used tumor tissue, collected after IRX-2 immunotherapy. Receptors were obtained from a human donor with breast cancer.

V gene TRBV6-6 combines with J gene TRBJ1-3, with 9 bases identical to TRBD1. The ends lost 5 bases at V and 4 bases at J; junction bases unmatched: 6. The CDR3 covers 15 residues. Germline V gene data show CDR1 as MNHNY and CDR2 as SVGAGI (reference sequence). The CDR3 protein is CASSVQGALGNTIYF. CDR3 nucleotides: TGTGCCAGCAGTGTACAGGGGGCGCTAGGAAACACCATATATTTT.

This clone has just a few counts. This chain links TRBV28 with TRBJ1-5; tentative D call: TRBD1 (5 bases). The germline gives CDR1 MDHEN, CDR2 SYDVKM. Between the trimmed V and J ends, which lost 8 bases and 4 bases, there was a span of 21 bases. CDR3 length: 16 amino acids. The CDR3 DNA reads as TGTGCCAGCCGTCAGGGCGGGTTGGTATGGAATCAGCCCCAGCATTTT. The encoded protein is CASRQGGLVWNQPQHF.

V is TRBV2 and J is TRBJ1-5; 8 bases fit TRBD1. Germline lookup yields CDR1 SNHLY and CDR2 FYNNEI. The junction had 11 bases not matched to a gene; V was cut back by 6 bases and J by 1 base. The CDR3 is 17 residues long. The CDR3 spells CASREKRTGNSNQPQHF. The CDR3 DNA sequence: TGTGCCAGCAGAGAGAAGAGGACAGGGAACAGCAATCAGCCCCAGCATTTT.

This clone is medium-sized in the sample. The CDR3 sequence is CASRGGVTEAFF. CDR3 sequence (DNA): TGTGCCAGCAGGGGTGGGGTGACTGAAGCTTTCTTT. The genes are TRBV27 and TRBJ1-1; D gene ambiguous. Germline CDR1 and CDR2: MNHEY and SMNVEV (reference sequence). CDR3 size: 12 residues. V lost 6 bases and J 5 bases, leaving 10 bases between the germline ends.

The chain recombines TRBV7-6 with TRBJ2-6; the D is unclear. Per the germline V gene, CDR1 is SGHVS and CDR2 is FNYEAQ. Trimming left V 4 bases short and J 0 bases short, with 7 bases between. This CDR3 has 15 amino acids. CDR3 sequence (DNA): TGTGCCAGCAGCTACCCCTTCTCTGGGGCCAACGTCCTGACTTTC. Protein sequence: CASSYPFSGANVLTF.

The CDR3 nucleotides read TGTGCCAGCAGCCGGGTGGGCAGTGACACTGAAGCTTTCTTT. This gives the protein CASSRVGSDTEAFF. This chain connects TRBV7-9 to TRBJ1-1; D is undetermined. V lost 5 bases and J lost 3, with 13 bases in between. CDR3 length equals 14 residues. Germline V lookup: CDR1 SEHNR, CDR2 FQNEAQ (reference sequence).

A single count supports this clone. V gene TRBV11-2 combines with J gene TRBJ2-1, with D hard to call. The length of the CDR3 is 12 residues. CDR1 and CDR2 (germline): SGHAT, FQNNGV. V lost 1 base, J lost 9 bases, and 7 bases lay in between. CDR3 protein: CASSLGSGEQFF. Written as DNA, the CDR3 is TGTGCCAGCAGCTTAGGTTCGGGTGAGCAGTTCTTC.

The chain recombines TRBV10-2 with TRBJ1-1; D is unclear. The V and J ends lost 4 bases and 0 bases respectively, with 9 bases between them. The CDR3 extends over 14 amino acids. Germline-derived CDR1 and CDR2 are WSHSY and SAAADI. DNA of the CDR3: TGCGCCAGCAGTGTAGGCAACCTGAACACTGAAGCTTTCTTT. Translating gives CASSVGNLNTEAFF.

This clone was counted between two and nine times. This chain joins TRBV6-5 and TRBJ1-2; D not certain. The CDR3 runs 13 residues. V lost 4 bases to trimming and J lost 4 bases, with 10 bases between them. Germline CDR1 is MNHEY and CDR2 is SVGAGI. The CDR3 DNA reads TGTGCCAGCAGTTTGGGCGGCCTCTATGGCTACACCTTC. It codes for CASSLGGLYGYTF.

The J gene is TRBJ1-3, the V gene TRBV6-5; possible D gene TRBD1, 6 bases. The CDR3 loop spans 15 amino acids. The germline gives CDR1 MNHEY, CDR2 SVGAGI. V shed 2 bases and J shed 7 bases, with 15 bases lying between them. DNA for the CDR3: TGTGCCAGCAGTTACGGAACAGGGCCAGGGAACACCATATATTTT. The encoded protein is CASSYGTGPGNTIYF.

This sequence joins TRBV9 and TRBJ2-7; D gene uncertain. There are 14 residues in the CDR3. Trimming cost V 0 bases and J 0 bases, with 7 bases left between them. CDR1 and CDR2 from the germline V gene are SGDLS and YYNGEE. This CDR3 reads CASSVGQSSYEQYF. The CDR3 DNA reads as TGTGCCAGCAGCGTAGGGCAGAGCTCCTACGAGCAGTACTTC.

The CDR3 protein is CASSDGYTF. The CDR3 region has the DNA TGTGCCAGCAGTGATGGCTACACCTTC. The chain combines TRBV2 with TRBJ1-2; no clear D. CDR3 length: 9 residues. The V end lost 3 bases, the J end lost 7 bases, and 0 bases lay between the germline ends. Germline CDR1 SNHLY, CDR2 FYNNEI.

This clone was seen a handful of times. This chain joins TRBV12-5 and TRBJ2-7; 8 nucleotides match TRBD2. J was trimmed by 6 bases and V by 3 bases; bases with no gene match: 10. The CDR3 has 15 residues. CDR1 and CDR2 (germline): LGHNT, FRNRAP. The CDR3 reads CASGFNSGVLLEQYF. The CDR3 DNA reads as TGTGCTAGTGGTTTTAATAGCGGGGTGCTCCTCGAGCAGTACTTC. Full variable domain (remainder filled in from reference TRBV12-5 and TRBJ2-7): DARVTQTPRHKVTEMGQEVTMRCQPILGHNTVFWYRQTMMQGLELLAYFRNRAPLDDSGMPKDRFSAEMPDATLATLKIQPSEPRDSAVYFCASGFNSGVLLEQYFGPGTRLTVT.

The V and J genes are TRBV6-7 and TRBJ1-1; the D is unclear. TRBV6-7 is an ORF; its function is uncertain. V lost 6 bases, J lost 1 base, and 18 bases lay in between. CDR3 length: 16 amino acids. The CDR3 loop reads CASRLPRGGPNTEAFF. As DNA, the CDR3 is TGTGCCAGCAGATTACCTCGTGGAGGGCCGAACACTGAAGCTTTCTTT.

The chain combines TRBV10-3 with TRBJ1-2; D unresolved. Germline lookup yields CDR1 ENHRY and CDR2 SYGVKD. CDR3 length equals 13 residues. Trimming left V 4 bases short and J 2 bases short, with 8 bases between. Here the CDR3 DNA reads TGTGCCATCAGTGTTTCGGAAAACTATGGCTACACCTTC. Its protein is CAISVSENYGYTF.

CDR3 protein: CASSLRVGGVLGQPQHF. CDR3 coding DNA: TGTGCCAGCAGCTTAAGGGTTGGGGGGGTTTTGGGTCAGCCCCAGCATTTT. This chain joins TRBV7-2 and TRBJ1-5, with a possible D match to TRBD1 (5 bases). Germline values: CDR1 SGHTA, CDR2 FQGNSA. The CDR3 consists of 17 residues. Trimming removed 2 bases from V and 6 bases from J, with 20 bases in between. Full variable domain (missing parts from reference TRBV7-2 and TRBJ1-5): GAGVSQSPSNKVTEKGKDVELRCDPISGHTALYWYRQSLGQGLEFLIYFQGNSAPDKSGLPSDRFSAERTGGSVSTLTIQRTQQEDSAVYLCASSLRVGGVLGQPQHFGDGTRLSIL.

This clone was counted a single time. The V call is TRBV30, the J call TRBJ1-2; the D gene is possibly TRBD1 (5 bases). The CDR3 runs to 14 residues. Trimming pared 2 bases from V and 6 bases from J, leaving 16 bases between. The germline V gene encodes CDR1 GTSNPN and CDR2 SVGIG (reference sequence). CDR3 protein: CAWSKGAQSHGYTF. The CDR3 region has the DNA TGTGCCTGGAGTAAAGGGGCCCAGTCCCATGGCTACACCTTC.

V gene TRBV9 combines with J gene TRBJ2-2; 9 positions match TRBD1. The ends lost 2 bases at V and 6 bases at J; junction bases unmatched: 2. Per germline, CDR1 SGDLS and CDR2 YYNGEE. The CDR3 covers 14 residues. The CDR3 region has the DNA TGTGCCAGCAGCGTGTGGACAGGGGCCGGGGAGCTGTTTTTT. It codes for CASSVWTGAGELFF.

The chain couples TRBV28 to TRBJ2-5; possibly TRBD2 for D (7 bases). V gave up 0 bases and J gave up 2 bases, with 13 bases separating them. This CDR3 comprises 16 residues. From germline, CDR1 is MDHEN and CDR2 SYDVKM. The chain's CDR3 is CASSLWGGAAQETQYF. CDR3 in DNA: TGTGCCAGCAGTTTATGGGGGGGGGCAGCTCAAGAGACCCAGTACTTC.

The V call is TRBV29-1, the J call TRBJ2-4; 9 positions agree with TRBD2. The CDR3 is 15 amino acids. The V segment lost 1 base and the J segment 5 bases; nucleotides outside the gene matches: 6. CDR1 and CDR2 from the germline V gene are SQVTM and ANQGSEA. Here the CDR3 reads CSVEVWLAGENIQYF. Here the CDR3 DNA reads TGCAGCGTTGAAGTGTGGTTAGCGGGGGAAAACATTCAGTACTTC.

This rearrangement joins TRBV10-3 to TRBJ1-2; tentative D call: TRBD1 (6 bases). V was shortened by 3 bases and J by 4 bases, with 24 bases between the two germline ends. The CDR3 is 18 amino acids. CDR1 and CDR2 (germline): ENHRY, SYGVKD. The CDR3 DNA sequence: TGTGCCATCAGTGACTATCTTACCTACCGGGAGGACAGCTATGGCTACACCTTC. It specifies CAISDYLTYREDSYGYTF.

This chain joins TRBV5-1 and TRBJ1-1; 9 bases agree with TRBD1. Unmatched junction bases numbered 12, after V lost 5 bases and J lost 7 bases. The length of the CDR3 is 15 residues. Germline-derived CDR1 and CDR2 are SGHRS and YFSETQ. The CDR3 loop reads CASRTDPGQGNEAFF. Written as DNA, the CDR3 is TGCGCCAGCAGAACTGATCCGGGACAGGGAAATGAAGCTTTCTTT.

The chain couples TRBV5-1 to TRBJ2-1; D is uncertain. This CDR3 is built from 14 residues. The V gene's germline CDR1 is SGHRS and CDR2 YFSETQ. V shed 0 bases and J shed 1 base, with 5 bases lying between them. In DNA, the CDR3 is TGCGCCAGCAGCTTGGGCGCGTCCTACAATGAGCAGTTCTTC. It is translated as CASSLGASYNEQFF.